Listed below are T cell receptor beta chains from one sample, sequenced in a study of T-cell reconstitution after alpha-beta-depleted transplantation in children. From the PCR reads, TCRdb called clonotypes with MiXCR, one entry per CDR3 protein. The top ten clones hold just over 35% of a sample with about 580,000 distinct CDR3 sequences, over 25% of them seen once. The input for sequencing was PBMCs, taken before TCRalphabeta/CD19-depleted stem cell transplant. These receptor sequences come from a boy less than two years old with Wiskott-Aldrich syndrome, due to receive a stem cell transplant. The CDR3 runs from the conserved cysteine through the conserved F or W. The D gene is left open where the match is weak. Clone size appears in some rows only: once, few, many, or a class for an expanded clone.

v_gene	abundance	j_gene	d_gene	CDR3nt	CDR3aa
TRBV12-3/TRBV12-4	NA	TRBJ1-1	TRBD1	TGTGCCAGCAGGGGACAGGGGGCGTACGCTTTCTTT	CASRGQGAYAFF
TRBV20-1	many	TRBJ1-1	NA	TGCAGTGCTAGAGTGGGGAACACTGAAGCTTTCTTT	CSARVGNTEAFF
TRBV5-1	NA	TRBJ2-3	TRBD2	TGCGCCAGCAGCGGCCTAGCGGGAGGTAGCCCTAGCACAGATACGCAGTATTTT	CASSGLAGGSPSTDTQYF
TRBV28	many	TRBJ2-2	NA	TGTGCCAGCAGCCCCCAAGACACCGGGGAGCTGTTTTTT	CASSPQDTGELFF
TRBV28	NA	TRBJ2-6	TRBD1	TGTGCCAGCAGAAGACAGGGAACCGGGGCCAACGTCCTGACTTTC	CASRRQGTGANVLTF
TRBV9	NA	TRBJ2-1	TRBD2	TGTGCCAGCAATACCCCGGGACTAGGTTCTAATGAGCAGTTCTTC	CASNTPGLGSNEQFF
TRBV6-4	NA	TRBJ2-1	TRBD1	TGTGCCAGTGACAGGGGGATTCCCCACAGCTCCTACAATGAGCAGTTCTTC	CASDRGIPHSSYNEQFF
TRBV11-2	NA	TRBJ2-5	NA	TGTGCCAGCAGCTTAGGGAGGCAGAACCAAGAGACCCAGTACTTC	CASSLGRQNQETQYF
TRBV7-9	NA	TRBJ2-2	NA	TGTGCCAGCCCCTCAGACGCGAACACCGGGGAGCTGTTTTTT	CASPSDANTGELFF
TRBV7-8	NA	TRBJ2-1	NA	TGTGCCAGCAGCCCAACTGCGGCAGTTAAGTACAATGAGCAGTTCTTC	CASSPTAAVKYNEQFF
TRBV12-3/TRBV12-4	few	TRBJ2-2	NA	TGCGCCAGCAGCTTGAAGACCGGGGAGCTGTTTTTT	CASSLKTGELFF
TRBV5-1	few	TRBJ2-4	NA	TGCGCCAGCAGCATAGAACTAGCTCTCGGGAAAAACATTCAGTACTTC	CASSIELALGKNIQYF
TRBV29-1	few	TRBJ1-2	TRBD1	TGCAGCGTTGGAACCGGGACAGGGGGTGGCTACACCTTC	CSVGTGTGGGYTF
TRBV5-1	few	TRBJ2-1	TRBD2	TGCGCCAGCAGCTTGGAGCTAGCGGGAGGGGGGAATGAGCAGTTCTTC	CASSLELAGGGNEQFF
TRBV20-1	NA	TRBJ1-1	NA	TGCAGTGCTAGAGATACCAGGGCCACTACCACTGAAGCTTTCTTT	CSARDTRATTTEAFF
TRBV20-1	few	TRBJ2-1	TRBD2	TGCAGTGCCGTGGGACTAGCGGGAGTATTGGAGCAGTTCTTC	CSAVGLAGVLEQFF
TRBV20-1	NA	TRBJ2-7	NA	TGCAGTGCTAGTCCAGCTCTAGGGCAGTACTTC	CSASPALGQYF
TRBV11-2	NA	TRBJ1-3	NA	TGTGCCAGCAGCCTAGAACCAGGCGGGGGTTATGGAAACACCATATATTTT	CASSLEPGGGYGNTIYF
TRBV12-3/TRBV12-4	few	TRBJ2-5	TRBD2	TGTGCCAGCAGTTTTAGTGTAGCGGGAGTGAGGGAGACCCAGTACTTC	CASSFSVAGVRETQYF
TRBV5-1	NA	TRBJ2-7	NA	TGCGCCAGCAGCGAGACCTTAGCGTCCGGCGAGCAGTACTTC	CASSETLASGEQYF
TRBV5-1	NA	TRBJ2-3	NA	TGCGCCAGCAGCTTACCTGCTACAACTAGCACAGATACGCAGTATTTT	CASSLPATTSTDTQYF
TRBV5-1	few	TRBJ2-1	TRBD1	TGCGCCAGCAGCCCCGGGACAGGCCAATACAATGAGCAGTTCTTC	CASSPGTGQYNEQFF
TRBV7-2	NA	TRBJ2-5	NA	TGTGCCAGCAGCTTATTAAGGGGCGGGCAAGAGACCCAGTACTTC	CASSLLRGGQETQYF
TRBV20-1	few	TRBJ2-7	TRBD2	TGCAGTGCTCCATCGCGGGGGGGAGGCCCCTACGAGCAGTACTTC	CSAPSRGGGPYEQYF
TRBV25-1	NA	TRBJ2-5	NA	TGTGCCAGCAGTGAACCCAATCTGGAGACCCAGTACTTC	CASSEPNLETQYF
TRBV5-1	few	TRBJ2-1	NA	TGCGCCAGCAGCTTGAGGGCAGGGCCCCACAATGAGCAGTTCTTC	CASSLRAGPHNEQFF
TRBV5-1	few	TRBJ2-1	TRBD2	TGCGCCAGCAGCTCGGGACTAGCGGCACCTGACTCCTACAATGAGCAGTTCTTC	CASSSGLAAPDSYNEQFF
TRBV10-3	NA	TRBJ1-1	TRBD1	TGTGCCATCAGTTTGACAGGGTTGAGCACTGAAGCTTTCTTT	CAISLTGLSTEAFF
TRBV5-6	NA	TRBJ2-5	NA	TGTGCCAGCAGCTTCTCAGGGTACCAAGAGACCCAGTACTTC	CASSFSGYQETQYF
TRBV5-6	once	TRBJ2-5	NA	TGTGCCAGCAGCTTGGTGGAAAACCAAGAGACCCAGTACTTC	CASSLVENQETQYF
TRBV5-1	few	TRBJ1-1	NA	TGCGCCAGCAGCTTGTGGGACATGAACACTGAAGCTTTCTTT	CASSLWDMNTEAFF
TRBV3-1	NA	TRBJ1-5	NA	TGTGCCAGCAGCAGGACACCTTTAAGCAATCAGCCCCAGCATTTT	CASSRTPLSNQPQHF
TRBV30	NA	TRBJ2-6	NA	TGTGCCTGGAGTGGGGGCTCTGGGGCCAACGTCCTGACTTTC	CAWSGGSGANVLTF
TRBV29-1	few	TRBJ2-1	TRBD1	TGCAGCGGGCTAGGACAGGGGCTCAATGAGCAGTTCTTC	CSGLGQGLNEQFF
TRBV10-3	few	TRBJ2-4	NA	TGTGCCATCAGTGACTCGGGATCAGAAAGCCCGTACTTC	CAISDSGSESPYF
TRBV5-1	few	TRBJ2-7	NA	TGCGCCAGCAGCTTGGGGACAGTCATCAACTACGAGCAGTACTTC	CASSLGTVINYEQYF
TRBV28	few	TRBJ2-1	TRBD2	TGTGCCAGCAGTTCAATGACGACTAGCAGTGAGCAGTTCTTC	CASSSMTTSSEQFF
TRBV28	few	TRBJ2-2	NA	TGTGCCAGCAGTTTTAGACTAGTCGACACCGGGGAGCTGTTTTTT	CASSFRLVDTGELFF
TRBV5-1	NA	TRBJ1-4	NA	TGCGCCAGCAGCGGGGGATCAAATTCTAATGAAAAACTGTTTTTT	CASSGGSNSNEKLFF
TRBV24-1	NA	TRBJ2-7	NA	TGTGCCACCAGTGCCCGGGGGGCCTTCTACGAGCAGTACTTC	CATSARGAFYEQYF
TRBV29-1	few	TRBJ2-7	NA	TGCAGCGTTGAGGGGGCTAGCGGTTCCTACGAGCAGTACTTC	CSVEGASGSYEQYF
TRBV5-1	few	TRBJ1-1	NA	TGCGCCAGCAACGTATACGAATCAGGGCGGACTGAAGCTTTCTTT	CASNVYESGRTEAFF
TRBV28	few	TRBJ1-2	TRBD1	TGTGCCAGCAGTTTAGGTGGGACAGTTAACTATGGCTACACCTTC	CASSLGGTVNYGYTF
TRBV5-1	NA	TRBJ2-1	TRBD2	TGCGCCAGCAGCTTGGTTAGGGGAGCGGGAGGCCTCTACAATGAGCAGTTCTTC	CASSLVRGAGGLYNEQFF
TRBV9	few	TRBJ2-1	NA	TGTGCCAGCAGCGTTGGGTTAGCGTCCTATGAGCAGTTCTTC	CASSVGLASYEQFF
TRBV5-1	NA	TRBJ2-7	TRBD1	TGCGCCAGCAGCTTTAGATGGGACAGCGGCTACGAGCAGTACTTC	CASSFRWDSGYEQYF
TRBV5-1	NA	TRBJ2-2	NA	TGCGCCAGCAGCCCGTACAACAGAGCCACCGGGGAGCTGTTTTTT	CASSPYNRATGELFF
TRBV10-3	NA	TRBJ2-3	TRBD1	TGTGCCATCAGTGAATCGGGACAGAGCACAGATACGCAGTATTTT	CAISESGQSTDTQYF
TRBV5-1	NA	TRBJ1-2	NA	TGCGCCAGCAGGAGCTTGGTCGGGGATTATGGCTACACCTTC	CASRSLVGDYGYTF
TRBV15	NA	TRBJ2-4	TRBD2	TGTGCCACCAGCACCAGGACTAGCGGGAGGGCCAACGACAAAAACATTCAGTACTTC	CATSTRTSGRANDKNIQYF
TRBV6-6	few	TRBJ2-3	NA	TGTGCCAGCAGGGCCGCCCTTTCGCAGTATTTT	CASRAALSQYF
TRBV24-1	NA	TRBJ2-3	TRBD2	TGTGCCACCAGTAGTACTAGCGGCACAGATACGCAGTATTTT	CATSSTSGTDTQYF
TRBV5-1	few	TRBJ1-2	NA	TGCGCCAGCAGCATACGAACTCGGGACCGCGCTTTCTCTAACTATGGCTACACCTTC	CASSIRTRDRAFSNYGYTF
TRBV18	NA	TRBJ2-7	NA	TGTGCCAGCTCACCACAACAGCGAGCTACGGAGGAGCAGTACTTC	CASSPQQRATEEQYF
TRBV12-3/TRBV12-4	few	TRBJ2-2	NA	TGTGCCAGCAGGAGGGCCGGGGAGCTGTTTTTT	CASRRAGELFF
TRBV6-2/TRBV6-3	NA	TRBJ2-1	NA	TGTGCCAGCAGTTATAGAGGGAGCGGATTTACCTACAATGAGCAGTTCTTC	CASSYRGSGFTYNEQFF
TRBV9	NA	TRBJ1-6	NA	TGTGCCAGCAGCGGTAGGAATTTCTATAATTCACCCCTCCACTTT	CASSGRNFYNSPLHF
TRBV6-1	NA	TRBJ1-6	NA	TGTGCCAGCACCCTCCACAGGGAAGGTTCACCCCTCCACTTT	CASTLHREGSPLHF